The rows below give T cell receptor beta chains drawn from one sample of a study of control samples from healthy donors and cancer patients. The table came from immunoSEQ multiplex PCR; TCRdb's copy has only in-frame clones and leaves some out. The data show 100,000 to 120,000 clones, just under 85% seen once. The sample was blood. Every receptor here comes from a man aged 18 to 29 in good health. Each CDR3 is given with its conserved first and last residue. The D gene is left open where the match is weak. The listing skips clone size in some rows; elsewhere it reads once, few, many or a size class.

j_call,d_call,cdr3_length,clone_size,v_call,cdr3_nt,cdr3_aa
TRBJ2-5,TRBD1,13,few,TRBV2,TGTGCCAGCACTGGGACAGGGGGAGAGACCCAGTACTTC,CASTGTGGETQYF
TRBJ1-3,.,12,.,TRBV20-1,TGCAGTGCTAGTTTGGGGCAGGACACCATATATTTT,CSASLGQDTIYF
TRBJ1-1,.,15,.,TRBV6-5,TGTGCCAGCAGAAAATATGCAGGTACTGGCACTGAAGCTTTCTTT,CASRKYAGTGTEAFF
TRBJ1-3,.,16,.,TRBV6-6,TGTGCCAGCAGTTTTGCCAAACAGGGAGCTGGAAACACCATATATTTT,CASSFAKQGAGNTIYF
TRBJ2-2,TRBD1,15,.,TRBV27,TGTGCCAGCAGTTTAATCAGGGGGAGAACCGGGGAGCTGTTTTTT,CASSLIRGRTGELFF
TRBJ1-3,.,16,.,TRBV5-1,TGCGCCAGCAGCTTGGCCGGCGGCAGGTGGGGAAACACCATATATTTT,CASSLAGGRWGNTIYF
TRBJ1-5,.,14,.,TRBV7-3,TGTGCCAGCAGCTCAAGAGGGGGACGTCAGCCCCAGCATTTT,CASSSRGGRQPQHF
TRBJ2-1,.,15,.,TRBV6-1,TGTGCCAGCAGTGAAGCATGGGTGCGTTTAGGGTGGCTGTTCTTC,CASSEAWVRLGWLFF
TRBJ2-5,TRBD1,16,.,TRBV12-5,TGTGCTAGTGGTCTATGGACAGGTCCGCTCCAAGAGACCCAGTACTTC,CASGLWTGPLQETQYF
TRBJ1-2,.,14,.,TRBV19,TGTGCCAGTAGTAGACGACAGGTAACATATGGCTACACCTTC,CASSRRQVTYGYTF
TRBJ1-5,.,14,.,TRBV6-5,TGTGCCAGCAGTTACTCGTGGGGCAATCAGCCCCAGCATTTT,CASSYSWGNQPQHF
TRBJ2-1,TRBD2,15,few,TRBV7-2,TGTGCCAGCAGCTTAGGCGGGGGGGCCCTGAATGAGCAGTTCTTC,CASSLGGGALNEQFF
TRBJ1-2,.,12,.,TRBV29-1,TGCAGCGTTACAACAGGCCGCTATGGCTACACCTTC,CSVTTGRYGYTF
TRBJ1-1,TRBD1,17,once,TRBV7-8,TGTGCCAGCAGCTTAGGAATGGGACAGGCGACGAACACTGAAGCTTTCTTT,CASSLGMGQATNTEAFF
TRBJ2-3,.,14,.,TRBV5-4,TGTGCCAGCAGCTTAGGATACCCTGGGGATACGCAGTATTTT,CASSLGYPGDTQYF
TRBJ1-2,.,15,.,TRBV4-3,TGCGCCAGCAGCCGCGTCGTGGGGACAAACTATGGCTACACCTTC,CASSRVVGTNYGYTF
TRBJ1-1,.,15,.,TRBV6-2/TRBV6-3,TGTGCCAGCAGTTACCCGCTGGGAGGAAGCACTGAAGCTTTCTTT,CASSYPLGGSTEAFF
TRBJ2-2,.,14,once,TRBV2,TGTGCCAGCAGAGGAGACAGTAACACCGGGGAGCTGTTTTTT,CASRGDSNTGELFF
TRBJ2-5,.,15,once,TRBV19,TGTGCCAGTAGTGCCCTGGGAACAGGGAAGGAGACCCAGTACTTC,CASSALGTGKETQYF
TRBJ2-6,.,14,.,TRBV6-5,TGTGCCAGCAGTTTCCTCTCTGGGGCCAACGTCCTGACTTTC,CASSFLSGANVLTF
TRBJ2-5,.,14,.,TRBV5-4,TGTGCCAGCAGCTTGGCGGGGGTGAGGGAGACCCAGTACTTC,CASSLAGVRETQYF
TRBJ2-3,.,14,.,TRBV11-3,TGTGCCAGCAGCTCGGGACTTTTCACAGATACGCAGTATTTT,CASSSGLFTDTQYF
TRBJ2-5,.,15,.,TRBV5-6,TGTGCCAGCAGCCTACTAGGGGCAAGGCAGGAGACCCAGTACTTC,CASSLLGARQETQYF
TRBJ2-7,.,13,once,TRBV28,TGTGCCAGCAGGAGGGGGGCCAACTACGAGCAGTACTTC,CASRRGANYEQYF
TRBJ2-5,.,13,.,TRBV7-8,TGTGCCAGCAGCCGGGATGGGGCAGAGACCCAGTACTTC,CASSRDGAETQYF
TRBJ1-2,.,13,.,TRBV3-1/TRBV3-2,TGTGCCAGCAGCCTCCGGACCTCGGATGGCTACACCTTC,CASSLRTSDGYTF
TRBJ1-6,TRBD1,16,.,TRBV6-5,TGTGCCAGCAGTTACTCGGGAGGGACAGGTCGATCACCCCTCCACTTT,CASSYSGGTGRSPLHF
TRBJ2-1,TRBD2,13,.,TRBV7-9,TGTGCCAGTGTCGGGGGGGCGCGGAATGAGCAGTTCTTC,CASVGGARNEQFF
TRBJ2-2,TRBD1,16,.,TRBV5-1,TGCGCCAGCAGCCTGAACAGGGGGGATTCCGCCGGGGAGCTGTTTTTT,CASSLNRGDSAGELFF
TRBJ1-6,.,14,.,TRBV19,TGTGCCAGTAGTATCGGGGGGCTTAATTCACCCCTCCACTTT,CASSIGGLNSPLHF
TRBJ1-1,TRBD1,13,.,TRBV6-5,TGTGCCAGCACGATACAGGGGGGCACTGAAGCTTTCTTT,CASTIQGGTEAFF
TRBJ1-3,.,15,.,TRBV15,TGTGCCACCAGCGACGGTCTCGTCTCTGGAAACACCATATATTTT,CATSDGLVSGNTIYF
TRBJ1-3,.,15,.,TRBV7-8,TGTGCCAGCAGCCAACGGGATCTTCGGTGGAACACCATATATTTT,CASSQRDLRWNTIYF